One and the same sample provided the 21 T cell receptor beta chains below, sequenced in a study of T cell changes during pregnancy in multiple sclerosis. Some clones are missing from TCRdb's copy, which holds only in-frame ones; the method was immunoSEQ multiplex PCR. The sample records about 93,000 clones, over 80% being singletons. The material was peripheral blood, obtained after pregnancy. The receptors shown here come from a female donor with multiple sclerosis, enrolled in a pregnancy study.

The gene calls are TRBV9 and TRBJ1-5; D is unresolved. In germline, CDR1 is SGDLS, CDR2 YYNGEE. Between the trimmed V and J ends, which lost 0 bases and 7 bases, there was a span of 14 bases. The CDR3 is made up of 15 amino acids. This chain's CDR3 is CASSVGALSDQPQHF. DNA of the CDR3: TGTGCCAGCAGCGTAGGAGCACTCAGCGACCAGCCCCAGCATTTT. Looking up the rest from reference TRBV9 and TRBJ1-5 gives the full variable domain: DSGVTQTPKHLITATGQRVTLRCSPRSGDLSVYWYQQSLDQGLQFLIQYYNGEERAKGNILERFSAQQFPDLHSELNLSSLELGDSALYFCASSVGALSDQPQHFGDGTRLSIL.

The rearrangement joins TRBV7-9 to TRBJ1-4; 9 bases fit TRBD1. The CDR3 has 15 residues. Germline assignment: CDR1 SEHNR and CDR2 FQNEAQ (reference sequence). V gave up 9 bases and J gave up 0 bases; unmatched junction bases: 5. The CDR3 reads CASLGQGTTNEKLFF. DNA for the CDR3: TGTGCCAGTCTGGGACAGGGTACAACTAATGAAAAACTGTTTTTT.

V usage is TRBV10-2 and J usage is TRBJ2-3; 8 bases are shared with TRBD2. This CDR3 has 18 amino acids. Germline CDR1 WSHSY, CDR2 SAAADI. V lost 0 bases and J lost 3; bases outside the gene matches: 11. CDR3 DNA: TGCGCCAGCAGTGAGTCGACGGCTAGCGGGTTCGCAACAGATACGCAGTATTTT. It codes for CASSESTASGFATDTQYF.

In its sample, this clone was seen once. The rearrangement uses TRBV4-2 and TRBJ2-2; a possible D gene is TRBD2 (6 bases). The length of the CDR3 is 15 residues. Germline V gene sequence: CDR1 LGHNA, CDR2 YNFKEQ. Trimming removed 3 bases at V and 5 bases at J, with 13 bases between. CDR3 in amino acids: CASSHGLPSTGELFF. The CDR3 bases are TGTGCCAGCAGCCATGGACTACCCTCTACCGGGGAGCTGTTTTTT.

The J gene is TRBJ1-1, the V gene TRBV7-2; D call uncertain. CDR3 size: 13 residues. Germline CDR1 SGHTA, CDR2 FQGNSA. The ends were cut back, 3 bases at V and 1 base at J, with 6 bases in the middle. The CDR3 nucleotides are TGTGCCAGCAGCTTGGACTCGAACACTGAAGCTTTCTTT. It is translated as CASSLDSNTEAFF.

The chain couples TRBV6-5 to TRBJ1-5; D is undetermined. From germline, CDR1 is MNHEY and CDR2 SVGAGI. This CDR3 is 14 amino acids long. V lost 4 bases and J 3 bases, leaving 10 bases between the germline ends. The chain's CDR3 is CASSFGRLNQPQHF. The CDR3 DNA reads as TGTGCCAGCAGTTTTGGCAGACTCAATCAGCCCCAGCATTTT.

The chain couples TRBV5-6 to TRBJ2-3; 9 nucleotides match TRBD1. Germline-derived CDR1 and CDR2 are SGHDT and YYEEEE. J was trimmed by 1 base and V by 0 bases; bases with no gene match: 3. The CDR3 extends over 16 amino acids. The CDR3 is CASSLDRTGGTDTQYF. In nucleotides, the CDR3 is TGTGCCAGCAGCTTGGATCGGACAGGGGGCACAGATACGCAGTATTTT.

The CDR3 sequence: CASSRDRVADTQYF. The CDR3, as DNA: TGTGCCAGCAGTCGTGACAGGGTGGCAGATACGCAGTATTTT. V gene TRBV7-2 combines with J gene TRBJ2-3; 7 bases match TRBD1. The germline V gene has CDR1 SGHTA and CDR2 FQGNSA. The V and J ends lost 6 bases and 4 bases, in that order; junction bases with no gene match: 7. The CDR3 runs to 14 residues.

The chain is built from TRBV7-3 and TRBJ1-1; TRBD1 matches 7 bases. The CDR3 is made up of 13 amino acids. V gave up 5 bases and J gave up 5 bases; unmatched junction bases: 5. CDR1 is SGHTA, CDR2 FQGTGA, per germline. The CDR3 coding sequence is TGTGCCAGCAGCCGAGCACAGGGGACTGAAGCTTTCTTT. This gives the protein CASSRAQGTEAFF.

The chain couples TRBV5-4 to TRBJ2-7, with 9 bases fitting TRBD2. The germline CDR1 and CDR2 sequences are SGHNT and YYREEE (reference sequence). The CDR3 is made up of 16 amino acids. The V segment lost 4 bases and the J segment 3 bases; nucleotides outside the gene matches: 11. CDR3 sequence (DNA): TGTGCCAGCAGCCGCGGGGGGGCTAGAGCTTTCTACGAGCAGTACTTC. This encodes CASSRGGARAFYEQYF.

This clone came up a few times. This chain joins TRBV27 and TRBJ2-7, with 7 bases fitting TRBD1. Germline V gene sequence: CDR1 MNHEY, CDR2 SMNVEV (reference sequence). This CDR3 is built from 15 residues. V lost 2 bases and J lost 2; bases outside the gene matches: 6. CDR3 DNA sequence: TGTGCCAGCAGTTTAAAGAGGGGGCCCCCCTACGAGCAGTACTTC. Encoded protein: CASSLKRGPPYEQYF.

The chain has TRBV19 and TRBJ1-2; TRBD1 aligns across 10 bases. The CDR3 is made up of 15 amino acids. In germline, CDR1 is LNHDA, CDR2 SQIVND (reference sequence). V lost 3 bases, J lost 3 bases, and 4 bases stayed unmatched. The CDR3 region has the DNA TGTGCCAGTAGTATCACCGGGACAGGGGACTATGGCTACACCTTC. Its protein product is CASSITGTGDYGYTF. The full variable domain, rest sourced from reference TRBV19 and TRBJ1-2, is DGGITQSPKYLFRKEGQNVTLSCEQNLNHDAMYWYRQDPGQGLRLIYYSQIVNDFQKGDIAEGYSVSREKKESFPLTVTSAQKNPTAFYLCASSITGTGDYGYTFGSGTRLTVV.

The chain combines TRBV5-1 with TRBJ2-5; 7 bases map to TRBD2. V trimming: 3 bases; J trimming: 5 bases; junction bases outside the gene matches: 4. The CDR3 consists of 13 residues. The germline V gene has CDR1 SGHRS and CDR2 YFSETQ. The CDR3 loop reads CASSSQGGETQYF. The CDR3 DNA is TGCGCCAGCAGCTCGCAGGGAGGGGAGACCCAGTACTTC.

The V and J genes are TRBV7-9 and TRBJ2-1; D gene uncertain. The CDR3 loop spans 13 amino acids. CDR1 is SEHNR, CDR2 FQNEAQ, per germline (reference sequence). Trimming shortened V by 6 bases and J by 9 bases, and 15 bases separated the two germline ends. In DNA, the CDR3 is TGTGCCAGCAGTCGAAATGAGCGAGGTGAGCAGTTCTTC. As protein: CASSRNERGEQFF.

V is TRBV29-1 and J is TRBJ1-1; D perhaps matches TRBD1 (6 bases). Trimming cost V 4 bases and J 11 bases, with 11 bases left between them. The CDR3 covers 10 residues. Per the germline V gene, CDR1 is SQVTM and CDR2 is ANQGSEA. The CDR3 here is CSVGQDNAFF. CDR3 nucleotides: TGCAGCGTTGGACAGGACAACGCTTTCTTT.

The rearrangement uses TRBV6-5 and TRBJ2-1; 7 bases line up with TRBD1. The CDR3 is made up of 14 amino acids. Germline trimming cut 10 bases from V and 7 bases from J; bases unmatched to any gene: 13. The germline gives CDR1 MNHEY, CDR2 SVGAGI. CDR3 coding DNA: TGTGCCACCACACAGGGGATATCTCATAATGAGCAGTTCTTC. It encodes CATTQGISHNEQFF.

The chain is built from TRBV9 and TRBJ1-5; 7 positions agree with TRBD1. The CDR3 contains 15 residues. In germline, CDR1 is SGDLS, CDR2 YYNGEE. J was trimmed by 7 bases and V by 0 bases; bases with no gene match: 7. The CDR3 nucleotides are TGTGCCAGCAGCGTAGAGGGGGCGACCCACCAGCCCCAGCATTTT. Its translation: CASSVEGATHQPQHF.

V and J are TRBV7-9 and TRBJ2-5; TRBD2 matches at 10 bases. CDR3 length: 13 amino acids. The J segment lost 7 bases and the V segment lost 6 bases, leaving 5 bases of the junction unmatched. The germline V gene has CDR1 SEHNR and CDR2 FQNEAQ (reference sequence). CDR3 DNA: TGTGCCAGCAGGCTAGCGGGAGAGGCGACCCAGTACTTC. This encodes CASRLAGEATQYF.

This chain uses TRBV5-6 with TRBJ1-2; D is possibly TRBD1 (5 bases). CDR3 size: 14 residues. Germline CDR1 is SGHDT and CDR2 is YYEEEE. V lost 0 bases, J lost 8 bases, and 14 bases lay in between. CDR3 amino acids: CASSLALRRQGYTF. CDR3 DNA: TGTGCCAGCAGCTTGGCCCTCAGGAGACAGGGCTACACCTTC. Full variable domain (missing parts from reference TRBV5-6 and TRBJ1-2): DAGVTQSPTHLIKTRGQQVTLRCSPKSGHDTVSWYQQALGQGPQFIFQYYEEEERQRGNFPDRFSGHQFPNYSSELNVNALLLGDSALYLCASSLALRRQGYTFGSGTRLTVV.

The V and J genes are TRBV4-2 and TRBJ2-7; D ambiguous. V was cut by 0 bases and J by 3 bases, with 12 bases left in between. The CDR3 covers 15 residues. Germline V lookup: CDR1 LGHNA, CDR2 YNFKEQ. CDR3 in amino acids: CASSQEGLGNYEQYF. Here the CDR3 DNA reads TGTGCCAGCAGCCAAGAAGGTCTGGGCAACTACGAGCAGTACTTC.

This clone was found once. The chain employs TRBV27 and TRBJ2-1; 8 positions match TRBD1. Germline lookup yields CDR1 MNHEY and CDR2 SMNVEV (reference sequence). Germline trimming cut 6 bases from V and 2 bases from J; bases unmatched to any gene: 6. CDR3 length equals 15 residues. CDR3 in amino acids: CASRQGQGAYNEQFF. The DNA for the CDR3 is TGTGCCAGCAGACAAGGACAGGGAGCCTACAATGAGCAGTTCTTC.